This is a list of T cell receptor beta chains from one sample in a study of vaccination and CD4 T cells after COVID-19. These receptors' antigens are unknown. TCRdb fed the PCR reads into MiXCR, producing one record per CDR3 protein. The profile shows roughly 11,000 distinct CDR3 sequences, under 45% of them singletons. The specimen sequenced was CD4+ T cells from blood, cultured in vitro. The receptors come from a human donor in good health. The CDR3 runs from the conserved cysteine through the conserved F or W. The order of the fields is J gene, clone size, D gene, V gene, CDR3 DNA, CDR3 protein. D genes are given only for firm matches. Clone size is given for some rows only: seen once, a few or many times, or a class if the clone is expanded.

>TRBJ2-1|-|TRBD2|TRBV4-3
TGCGCCAGCAGCCAAGATATCCCACTAGCGGGAGGCATCGTGGAGCAGTTCTTC
CASSQDIPLAGGIVEQFF
>TRBJ2-7|few|-|TRBV20-1
TGCAGTGCTGGCCGGACCTCCCGGGTGGCTGAGCAGTACTTC
CSAGRTSRVAEQYF
>TRBJ1-5|-|TRBD1|TRBV6-4
TGTGCCAGCAGTGACTCGACAGGGGGCAATCAGCCCCAGCATTTT
CASSDSTGGNQPQHF
>TRBJ2-7|-|TRBD1|TRBV5-4
TGTGCCAGCAGCTTCCTCCAGGGGGCGTCGTACGAGCAGTACTTC
CASSFLQGASYEQYF
>TRBJ2-5|few|-|TRBV2
TGTGCCAGCAGTGAGAACAGGGACCAAGAGACCCAGTACTTC
CASSENRDQETQYF
>TRBJ2-5|few|-|TRBV20-1
TGCGGGGTAGCGGACTCAAAGACCCAGTACTTC
CGVADSKTQYF
>TRBJ1-3|once|TRBD1|TRBV7-2
TGTGCCAGCAGCTTAGAGGGGACAGGGGTTCTGAGAAACACCATATATTTT
CASSLEGTGVLRNTIYF
>TRBJ1-1|few|TRBD1|TRBV11-2
TGTGCCAGCAGCTCACCCGACAGGGAACCTGAAGCTTTCTTT
CASSSPDREPEAFF
>TRBJ2-3|-|-|TRBV7-7
TGTGCTAGCAGCTTAGTCGGGAGCGCAGATACGCAGTATTTT
CASSLVGSADTQYF
>TRBJ2-3|few|-|TRBV6-2/TRBV6-3
TGTGCCAGCAGTTACGACGGGGACGCTAGCACAGATACGCAGTATTTT
CASSYDGDASTDTQYF
>TRBJ2-3|few|-|TRBV6-5
TGTGCCAGCAGTTACCAAGATACGCAGTATTTT
CASSYQDTQYF
>TRBJ1-2|once|TRBD1|TRBV27
TGTGCCAGCAGGATGACAGGGGGCGCCTATGGCTACACCTTC
CASRMTGGAYGYTF
>TRBJ1-1|few|-|TRBV5-1
TGCGCCAGCAGCTTGGCCTGGGGGAACACTGAAGCTTTCTTT
CASSLAWGNTEAFF
>TRBJ1-6|-|TRBD1|TRBV20-1
TGCAGTGCTAGATGGACAGGGGGCCATTCACCCCTCCACTTT
CSARWTGGHSPLHF
>TRBJ2-1|-|-|TRBV20-1
TGCAGTGCTACGGTCGATAGCTACAATGAGCAGTTCTTC
CSATVDSYNEQFF
>TRBJ2-5|-|-|TRBV7-8
TGTGCCAGCAGCTTAAATAGGTTTGGGGGGAGCGGCGAGACCCAGTACTTC
CASSLNRFGGSGETQYF
>TRBJ2-3|once|TRBD1|TRBV7-9
TGTGCCAGCAGCGCCCTATGGACAGGGGTAACAGATACGCAGTATTTT
CASSALWTGVTDTQYF
>TRBJ2-2|-|-|TRBV7-9
TGTGCCAGCAGCTTAACCGTGGGCGGGGAGCTGTTTTTT
CASSLTVGGELFF
>TRBJ2-5|-|-|TRBV2
TGTGCCAGCAGTAACAGGGAACAAGAGACCCAGTACTTC
CASSNREQETQYF
>TRBJ1-2|-|-|TRBV20-1
TGCAGTGCGAGACCTTGGGCGGAAGGCTATGGCTACACCTTC
CSARPWAEGYGYTF
>TRBJ2-1|few|-|TRBV20-1
TGCAGTGCTAGAGCACAGGGTCCCACCTACAATGAGCAGTTCTTC
CSARAQGPTYNEQFF
>TRBJ1-5|-|TRBD1|TRBV28
TGTGCCAGTGCTCAGGACAGGGGGAATCAGCCCCAGCATTTT
CASAQDRGNQPQHF
>TRBJ1-1|few|-|TRBV28
TGTGCCAGTCTCGATGGCAGAATAAGAACTGAAGCTTTCTTT
CASLDGRIRTEAFF
>TRBJ2-6|few|-|TRBV20-1
TGCAGTGCTCAGAAAGGGGCCCCTAGCTCTGGGGCCAACGTCCTGACTTTC
CSAQKGAPSSGANVLTF